The entry below gives a single T cell receptor beta chain sequence along with its context. Its antigen is still unknown. The data were taken from a study of cytomegalovirus exposure and HLA in healthy donors. Points from the study as a whole: Some 150 TCR beta chains were listed as cytomegalovirus-associated. The study assumed roughly uniform donor sequencing depth for presence/absence analyses. Follow-up analysis later connected one missense variant in DCLRE1C with trimming of TCR beta V- and J-genes. The authors considered a cluster of highly shared sequence variants likely to be a sequencing artifact.

The PCR made use of 60 Vbeta and 13 Jbeta primers. TCRdb's copy holds only in-frame clones and misses some; the assay was immunoSEQ multiplex PCR. The data hold hundreds of thousands of clones, with 82% observed a single time. Sequencing used PBMCs. The clonotype was recovered from a woman aged 40 to 55 in good health and CMV-seronegative.

The CDR3 is CASSQDSTSGVYEQYF. DNA for the CDR3: TGTGCCAGCAGCCAAGATAGTACTAGCGGGGTCTACGAGCAGTACTTC. The chain employs TRBV4-2 and TRBJ2-7; 10 nucleotides match TRBD2. This CDR3 spans 16 amino acids. Trimming took 0 bases from V and 3 from J; bases not matched to a gene: 5. Per germline, CDR1 LGHNA and CDR2 YNFKEQ.